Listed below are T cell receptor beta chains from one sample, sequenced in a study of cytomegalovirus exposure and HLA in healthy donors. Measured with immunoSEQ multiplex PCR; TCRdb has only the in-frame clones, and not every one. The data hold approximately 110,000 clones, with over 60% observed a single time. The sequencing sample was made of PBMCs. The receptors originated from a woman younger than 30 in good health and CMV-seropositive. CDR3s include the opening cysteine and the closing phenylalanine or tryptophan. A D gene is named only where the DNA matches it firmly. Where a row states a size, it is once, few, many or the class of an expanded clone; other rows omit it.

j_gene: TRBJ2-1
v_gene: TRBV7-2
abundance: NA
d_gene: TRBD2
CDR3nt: TGTGCCAGCAGCTCTAAGCGGGAGTCCTACAATGAGCAGTTCTTC
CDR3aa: CASSSKRESYNEQFF

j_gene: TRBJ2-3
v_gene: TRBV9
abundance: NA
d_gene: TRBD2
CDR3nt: TGTGCCAGCAGCACCCGTCGGGGCGGGAGGAGGATTTTGGGCACAGATACGCAGTATTTT
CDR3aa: CASSTRRGGRRILGTDTQYF

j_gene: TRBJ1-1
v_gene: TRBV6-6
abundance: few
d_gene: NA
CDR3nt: TGTGCCAGCAGCCTCAGGGTCGGGAACACTGAAGCTTTCTTT
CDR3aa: CASSLRVGNTEAFF

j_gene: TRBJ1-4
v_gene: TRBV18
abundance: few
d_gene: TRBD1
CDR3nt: TGTGCCAGCTCACCCTCAGGGGGAAGTGAAAAACTGTTTTTT
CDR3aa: CASSPSGGSEKLFF

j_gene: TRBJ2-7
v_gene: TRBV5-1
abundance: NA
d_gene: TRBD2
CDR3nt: TGCGCCAGCGGCCGTAATAGCGGGAGGGCGGGGGACGAGCAGTACTTC
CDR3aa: CASGRNSGRAGDEQYF

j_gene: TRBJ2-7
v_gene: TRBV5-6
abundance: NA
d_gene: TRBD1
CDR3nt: TGTGCCAGCAGCCATACAGGGGGAACCTACGAGCAGTACTTC
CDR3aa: CASSHTGGTYEQYF

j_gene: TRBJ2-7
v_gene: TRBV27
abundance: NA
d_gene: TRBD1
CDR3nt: TGTGCCAGCAAGCTCACGACAGGGGGTGATTCCTACGAGCAGTACTTC
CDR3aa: CASKLTTGGDSYEQYF

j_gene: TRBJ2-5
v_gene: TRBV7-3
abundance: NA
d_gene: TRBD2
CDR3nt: TGTGCCAGCAGCCCCGGGGGGGGAGAGCCAGAGACCCAGTACTTC
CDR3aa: CASSPGGGEPETQYF

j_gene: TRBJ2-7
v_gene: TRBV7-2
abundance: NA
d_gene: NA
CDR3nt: TGTGCCAGCAGCTTAGCGGGGAGGCTGTCCTACGAGCAGTACTTC
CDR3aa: CASSLAGRLSYEQYF

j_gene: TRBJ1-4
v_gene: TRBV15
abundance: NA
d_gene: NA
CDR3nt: TGTGCCACCAGCTTAGCGCGGCGTGATAATGAAAAACTGTTTTTT
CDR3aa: CATSLARRDNEKLFF

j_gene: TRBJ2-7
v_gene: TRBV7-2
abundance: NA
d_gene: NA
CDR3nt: TGTGCCAGCAGCTTATTGTCCAGGGGCCACGAGCAGTACTTC
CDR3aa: CASSLLSRGHEQYF

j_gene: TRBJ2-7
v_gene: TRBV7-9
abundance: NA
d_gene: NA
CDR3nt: TGTGCCAGCAGCCGGGATTTCGGCTACGAGCAGTACTTC
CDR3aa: CASSRDFGYEQYF

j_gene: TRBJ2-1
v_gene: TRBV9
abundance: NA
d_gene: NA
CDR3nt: TGTGCCAGCAGCCCTCTCCTGGGAGAGGGCAATGAGCAGTTCTTC
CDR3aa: CASSPLLGEGNEQFF

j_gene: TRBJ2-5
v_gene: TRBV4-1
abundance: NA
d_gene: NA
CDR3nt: TGCGCCAGCAGCCAAGATAGAGGAGTTGGCGGAGAGACCCAGTACTTC
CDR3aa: CASSQDRGVGGETQYF

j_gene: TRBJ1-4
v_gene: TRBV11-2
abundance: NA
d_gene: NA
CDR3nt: TGTGCCAGCAGCTACCTCACAGGGAAAAGGGATGAAAAACTGTTTTTT
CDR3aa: CASSYLTGKRDEKLFF

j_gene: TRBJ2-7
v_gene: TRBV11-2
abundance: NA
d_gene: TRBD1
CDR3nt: TGTGCCAGCAGCCCTATAAGTCGGACAGGACGTACTTACGAGCAGTACTTC
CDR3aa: CASSPISRTGRTYEQYF